This TCR beta chain was recovered during a study of OX40 agonist ivuxolimab in advanced cancers. Study summary: Patients with prior anti-PD-1, anti-PD-L1 or anti-CTLA-4 therapy were eligible; about 41% had some.

CDR3 size: 15 residues. Germline V lookup: CDR1 SGHRS, CDR2 YFSETQ. The V segment lost 4 bases and the J segment 0 bases; nucleotides outside the gene matches: 5. Assay: immunoSEQ multiplex PCR; the TCRdb copy retains only in-frame clones and omits some. The table shows about 49,000 clones, with about four fifths occurring only once. This chain connects TRBV5-1 to TRBJ2-3; TRBD1 matches 7 bases. The TCR was taken from an adult with an advanced solid tumor such as melanoma, head and neck, liver or kidney cancer. Specimen: CD4+ or CD8+ T cells sorted from blood, collected in a trial of the OX40 agonist ivuxolimab. The CDR3 sequence: CASSPRQGSTDTQYF. CDR3 nucleotide sequence: TGCGCCAGCAGCCCTCGACAGGGAAGCACAGATACGCAGTATTTT.